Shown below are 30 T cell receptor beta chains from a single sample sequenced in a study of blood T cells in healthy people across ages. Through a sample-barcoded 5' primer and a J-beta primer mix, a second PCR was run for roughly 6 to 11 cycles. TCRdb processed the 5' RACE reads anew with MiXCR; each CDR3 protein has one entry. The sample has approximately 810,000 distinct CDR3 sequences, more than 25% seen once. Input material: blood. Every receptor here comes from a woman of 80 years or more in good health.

CDR3 bases: TGTGCCAGCAGTGACTCTAGCGGGGGGGTTCGATCGACGCAGTATTTT. Its translation is CASSDSSGGVRSTQYF. The chain has TRBV6-4 and TRBJ2-3; 11 nucleotides agree with TRBD2. The junction had 8 bases not matched to a gene; V was cut back by 0 bases and J by 9 bases. The length of the CDR3 is 16 residues. CDR1 MRHNA and CDR2 SNTAGT come from the germline V gene.

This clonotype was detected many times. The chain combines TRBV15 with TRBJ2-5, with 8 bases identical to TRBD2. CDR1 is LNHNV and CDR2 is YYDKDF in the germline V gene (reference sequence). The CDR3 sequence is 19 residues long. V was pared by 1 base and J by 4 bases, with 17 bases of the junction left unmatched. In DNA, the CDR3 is TGTGCCACCAGCAGAGGGGCAGTAGCGGGGCCCCTACCACGAGAGACCCAGTACTTC. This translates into CATSRGAVAGPLPRETQYF. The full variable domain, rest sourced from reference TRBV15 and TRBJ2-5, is DAMVIQNPRYQVTQFGKPVTLSCSQTLNHNVMYWYQQKSSQAPKLLFHYYDKDFNNEADTPDNFQSRRPNTSFCFLDIRSPGLGDTAMYLCATSRGAVAGPLPRETQYFGPGTRLLVL.

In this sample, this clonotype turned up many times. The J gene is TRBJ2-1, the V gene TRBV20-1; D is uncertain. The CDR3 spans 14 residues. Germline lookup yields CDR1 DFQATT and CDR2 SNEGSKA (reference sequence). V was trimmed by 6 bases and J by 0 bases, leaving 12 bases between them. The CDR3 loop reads CSAPHSSSYNEQFF. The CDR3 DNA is TGCAGTGCCCCCCACAGCTCCTCCTACAATGAGCAGTTCTTC.

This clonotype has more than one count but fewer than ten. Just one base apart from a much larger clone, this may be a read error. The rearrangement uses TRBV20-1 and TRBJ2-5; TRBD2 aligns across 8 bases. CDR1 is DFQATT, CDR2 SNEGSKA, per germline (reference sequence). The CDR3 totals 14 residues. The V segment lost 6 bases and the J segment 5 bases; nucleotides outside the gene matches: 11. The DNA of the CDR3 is TGCAGTGCCCTACATCGGGGGGGCCGGGAGACCCAGTACTTC. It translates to CSALHRGGRETQYF.

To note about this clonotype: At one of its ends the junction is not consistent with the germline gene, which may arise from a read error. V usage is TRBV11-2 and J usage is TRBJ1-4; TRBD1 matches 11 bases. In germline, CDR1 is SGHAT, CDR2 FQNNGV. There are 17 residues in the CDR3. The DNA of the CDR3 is TGTGCCAGCAGCTTAGAACCAGGACAGGGGGCAAGGGAAAAACGGTTTTTT. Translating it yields CASSLEPGQGAREKRFF.

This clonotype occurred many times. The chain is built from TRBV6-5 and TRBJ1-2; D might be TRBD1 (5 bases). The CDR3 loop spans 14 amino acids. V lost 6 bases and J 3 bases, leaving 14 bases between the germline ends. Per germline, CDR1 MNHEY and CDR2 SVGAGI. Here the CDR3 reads CASREHRIDYGYTF. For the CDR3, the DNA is TGTGCCAGCAGGGAACACAGGATCGACTATGGCTACACCTTC.

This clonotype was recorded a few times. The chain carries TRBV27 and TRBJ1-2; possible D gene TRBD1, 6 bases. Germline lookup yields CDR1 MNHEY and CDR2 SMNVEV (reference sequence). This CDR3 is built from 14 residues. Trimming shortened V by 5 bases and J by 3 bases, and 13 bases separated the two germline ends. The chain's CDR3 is CASSANRVDYGYTF. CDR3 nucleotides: TGTGCCAGCAGTGCCAACAGGGTTGACTATGGCTACACCTTC.

This CDR3 reads CASSEKGTDLTGELFF. CDR3 nucleotides: TGTGCCAGCAGTGAGAAGGGAACAGATCTTACCGGGGAGCTGTTTTTT. The gene calls are TRBV25-1 and TRBJ2-2, with D unclear. V lost 3 bases to trimming and J lost 5 bases, with 16 bases between them. Germline V gene sequence: CDR1 MGHDK, CDR2 SYGVNS. The CDR3 has 16 residues.

CDR3 amino acids: CAWRQDIRHEQYF. The CDR3 DNA follows: TGTGCCTGGAGACAGGACATTCGCCACGAGCAGTACTTC. The chain has TRBV30 and TRBJ2-7; maybe TRBD1 (5 bases). Germline loops: CDR1 GTSNPN, CDR2 SVGIG (reference sequence). Trimming pared 3 bases from V and 5 bases from J, leaving 14 bases between. The CDR3 extends over 13 amino acids.

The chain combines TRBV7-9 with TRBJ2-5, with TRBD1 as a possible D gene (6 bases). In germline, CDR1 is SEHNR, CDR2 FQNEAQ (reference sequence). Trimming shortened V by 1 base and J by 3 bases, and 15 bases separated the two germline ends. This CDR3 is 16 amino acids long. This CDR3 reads CASSLVVRTGKETQYF. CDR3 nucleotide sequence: TGTGCCAGCAGCTTAGTGGTCCGCACAGGGAAAGAGACCCAGTACTTC.

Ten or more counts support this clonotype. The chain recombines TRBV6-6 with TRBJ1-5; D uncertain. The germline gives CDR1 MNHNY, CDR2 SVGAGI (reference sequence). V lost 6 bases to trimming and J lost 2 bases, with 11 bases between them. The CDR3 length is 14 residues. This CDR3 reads CASSTAGGNQPQHF. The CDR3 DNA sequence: TGTGCCAGCAGCACCGCGGGAGGCAATCAGCCCCAGCATTTT.

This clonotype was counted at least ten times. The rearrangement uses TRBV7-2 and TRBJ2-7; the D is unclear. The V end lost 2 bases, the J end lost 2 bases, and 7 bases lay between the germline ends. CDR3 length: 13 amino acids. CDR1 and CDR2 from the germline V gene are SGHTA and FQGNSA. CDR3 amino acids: CASSLNRTYEQYF. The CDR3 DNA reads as TGTGCCAGCAGCTTAAACCGGACCTACGAGCAGTACTTC.

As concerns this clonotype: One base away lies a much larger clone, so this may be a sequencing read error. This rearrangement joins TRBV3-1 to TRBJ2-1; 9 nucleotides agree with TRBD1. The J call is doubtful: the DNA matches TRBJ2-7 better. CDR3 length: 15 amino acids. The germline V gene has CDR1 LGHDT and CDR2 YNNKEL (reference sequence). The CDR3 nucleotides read TGTGCCAGCAGCCTTGGGACAGGGTTCTACAATGAGCAGTACTTC. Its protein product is CASSLGTGFYNEQYF.

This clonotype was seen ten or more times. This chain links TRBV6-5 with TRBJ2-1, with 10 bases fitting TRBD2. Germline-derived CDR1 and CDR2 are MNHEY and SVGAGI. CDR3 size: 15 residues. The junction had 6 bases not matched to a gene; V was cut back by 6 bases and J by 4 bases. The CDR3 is CASRRTSGSYNEQFF. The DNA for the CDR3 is TGTGCCAGCAGGCGGACTAGCGGTTCTTACAATGAGCAGTTCTTC.

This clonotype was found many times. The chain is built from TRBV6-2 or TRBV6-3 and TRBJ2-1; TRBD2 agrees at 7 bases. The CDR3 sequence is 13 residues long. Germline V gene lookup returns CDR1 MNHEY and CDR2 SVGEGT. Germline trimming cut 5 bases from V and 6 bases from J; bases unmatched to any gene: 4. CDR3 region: CASSRGGINEQFF. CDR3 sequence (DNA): TGTGCCAGCAGTCGGGGAGGGATCAATGAGCAGTTCTTC.

The chain's CDR3 is CASSWRNPRGQNTEAFF. As DNA, the CDR3 is TGTGCCAGCAGCTGGAGAAATCCCAGGGGGCAGAACACTGAAGCTTTCTTT. V gene TRBV12-3 or TRBV12-4 combines with J gene TRBJ1-1; TRBD1 matches 8 bases. Trimming took 6 bases from V and 1 from J; bases not matched to a gene: 13. The length of the CDR3 is 17 residues.

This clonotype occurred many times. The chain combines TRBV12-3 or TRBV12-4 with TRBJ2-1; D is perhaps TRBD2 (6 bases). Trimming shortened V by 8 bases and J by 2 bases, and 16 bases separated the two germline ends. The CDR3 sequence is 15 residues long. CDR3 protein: CASGERRVTYNEQFF. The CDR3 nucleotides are TGTGCCAGCGGCGAGCGGAGGGTTACCTACAATGAGCAGTTCTTC.

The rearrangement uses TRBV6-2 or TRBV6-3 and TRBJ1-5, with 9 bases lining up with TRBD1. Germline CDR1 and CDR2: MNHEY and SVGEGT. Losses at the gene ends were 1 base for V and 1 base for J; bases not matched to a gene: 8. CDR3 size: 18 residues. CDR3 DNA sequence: TGTGCCAGCAGTTACTTGGACAGGGGAAGGAACAGCAATCAGCCCCAGCATTTT. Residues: CASSYLDRGRNSNQPQHF.

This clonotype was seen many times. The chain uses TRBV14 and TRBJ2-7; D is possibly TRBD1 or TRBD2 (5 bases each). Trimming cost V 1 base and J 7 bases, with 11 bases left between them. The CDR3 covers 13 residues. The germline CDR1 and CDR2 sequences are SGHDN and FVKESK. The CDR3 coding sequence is TGTGCCAGCAGCCAAGCCAGGGAGTGGGAGCAGTACTTC. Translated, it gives CASSQAREWEQYF. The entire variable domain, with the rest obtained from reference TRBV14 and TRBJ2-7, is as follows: EAGVTQFPSHSVIEKGQTVTLRCDPISGHDNLYWYRRVMGKEIKFLLHFVKESKQDESGMPNNRFLAERTGGTYSTLKVQPAELEDSGVYFCASSQAREWEQYFGPGTRLTVT.

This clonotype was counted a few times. CDR3 in DNA: TGTGCCAGCAGCCAAGAGTTGGACGGTGGGGAGACCCAGTACTTC. It codes for CASSQELDGGETQYF. This sequence joins TRBV3-1 and TRBJ2-5; D unresolved. Germline V CDR1 and CDR2: LGHDT, YNNKEL (reference sequence). This CDR3 comprises 15 residues. The germline V and J ends were trimmed by 0 bases and 5 bases, with 13 bases remaining between them.

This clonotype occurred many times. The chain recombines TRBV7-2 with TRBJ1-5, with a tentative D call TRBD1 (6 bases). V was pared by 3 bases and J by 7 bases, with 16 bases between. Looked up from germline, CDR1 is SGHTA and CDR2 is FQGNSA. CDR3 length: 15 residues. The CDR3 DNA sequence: TGTGCCAGCAGCTTCGCAGGGTCCGGGGGCCAGCCCCAGCATTTT. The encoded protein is CASSFAGSGGQPQHF.

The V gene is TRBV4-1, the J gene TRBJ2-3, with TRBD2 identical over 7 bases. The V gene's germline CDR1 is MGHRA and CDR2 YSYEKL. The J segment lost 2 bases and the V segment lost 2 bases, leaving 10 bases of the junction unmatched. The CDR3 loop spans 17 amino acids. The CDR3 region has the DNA TGCGCCAGCAGCCAAATACCGGGGAGGGAGTCCACAGATACGCAGTATTTT. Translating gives CASSQIPGRESTDTQYF.

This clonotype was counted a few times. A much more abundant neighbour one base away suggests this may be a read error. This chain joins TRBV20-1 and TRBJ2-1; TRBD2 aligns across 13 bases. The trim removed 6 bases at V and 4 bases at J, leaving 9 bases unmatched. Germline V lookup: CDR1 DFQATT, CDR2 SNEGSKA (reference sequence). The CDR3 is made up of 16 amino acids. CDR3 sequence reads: CSAAGTSGVKYNEQFF. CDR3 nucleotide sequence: TGCAGTGCCGCCGGGACTAGCGGGGTTAAATACAATGAGCAGTTCTTC.

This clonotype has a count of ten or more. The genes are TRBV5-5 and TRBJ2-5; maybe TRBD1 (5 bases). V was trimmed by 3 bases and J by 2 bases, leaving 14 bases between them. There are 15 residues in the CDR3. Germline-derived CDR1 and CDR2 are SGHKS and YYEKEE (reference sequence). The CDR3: CASSWGQGNQETQYF. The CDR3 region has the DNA TGTGCCAGCAGCTGGGGCCAGGGCAATCAAGAGACCCAGTACTTC.

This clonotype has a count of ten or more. CDR3 DNA sequence: TGCAGCGCCGCGGGCCTATTGAACACTGAAGCTTTCTTT. Translated: CSAAGLLNTEAFF. The rearrangement joins TRBV29-1 to TRBJ1-1, with D unclear. This CDR3 region has 13 residues. Germline loops: CDR1 SQVTM, CDR2 ANQGSEA. Trimming cost V 7 bases and J 0 bases, with 12 bases left between them.

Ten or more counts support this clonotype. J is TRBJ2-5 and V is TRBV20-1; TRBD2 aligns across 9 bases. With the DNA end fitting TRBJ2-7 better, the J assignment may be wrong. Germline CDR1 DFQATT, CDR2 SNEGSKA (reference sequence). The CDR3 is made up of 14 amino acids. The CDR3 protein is CSVPRPAGGAEQYF. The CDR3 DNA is TGCAGTGTACCTCGTCCGGCGGGGGGGGCCGAGCAGTACTTC.

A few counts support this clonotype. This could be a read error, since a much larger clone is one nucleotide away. In DNA, the CDR3 is TGCAGCGGCGTCGGAGGCACCGAGCAGTTCTTC. This translates into CSGVGGTEQFF. The chain employs TRBV29-1 and TRBJ2-1; a possible D gene is TRBD2 (5 bases). The V and J ends lost 7 bases and 10 bases respectively, with 14 bases between them. Germline V gene lookup returns CDR1 SQVTM and CDR2 ANQGSEA. This CDR3 has 11 residues.

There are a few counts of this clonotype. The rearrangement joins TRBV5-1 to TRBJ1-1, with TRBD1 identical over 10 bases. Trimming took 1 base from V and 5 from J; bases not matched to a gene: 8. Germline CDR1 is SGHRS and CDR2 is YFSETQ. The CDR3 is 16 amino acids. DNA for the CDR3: TGCGCCAGCAGCTTGTTGGGACAGGGGATTCGGACTGAAGCTTTCTTT. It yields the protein CASSLLGQGIRTEAFF.

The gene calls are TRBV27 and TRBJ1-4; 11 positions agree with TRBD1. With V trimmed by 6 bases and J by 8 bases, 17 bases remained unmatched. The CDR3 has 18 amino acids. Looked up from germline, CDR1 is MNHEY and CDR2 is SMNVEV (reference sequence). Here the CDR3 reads CASRSIGQGARLKEKLFF. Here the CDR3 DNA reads TGTGCCAGCAGGTCTATAGGACAGGGGGCGCGTCTCAAGGAAAAACTGTTTTTT. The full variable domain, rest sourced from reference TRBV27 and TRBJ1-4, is EAQVTQNPRYLITVTGKKLTVTCSQNMNHEYMSWYRQDPGLGLRQIYYSMNVEVTDKGDVPEGYKVSRKEKRNFPLILESPSPNQTSLYFCASRSIGQGARLKEKLFFGSGTQLSVL.

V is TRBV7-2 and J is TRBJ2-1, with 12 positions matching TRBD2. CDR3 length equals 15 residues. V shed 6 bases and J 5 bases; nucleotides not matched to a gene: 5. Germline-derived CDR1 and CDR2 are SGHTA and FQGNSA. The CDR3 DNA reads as TGTGCCAGCAGACATGGACTAGCGGGAAACAATGAGCAGTTCTTC. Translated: CASRHGLAGNNEQFF.